One sample yielded the 5 T cell receptor beta chains listed below, sequenced in a study of T cell changes during pregnancy in multiple sclerosis. The method was immunoSEQ multiplex PCR; TCRdb's version includes in-frame clones alone and lacks a portion of them. The sample lists some 74,000 clones, roughly 90% occurring once. This specimen consisted of peripheral blood, obtained after pregnancy. The receptors were sampled from a female donor in good health, enrolled as a control in a pregnancy study.

The table lists this clone with a few counts. This chain links TRBV6-1 with TRBJ2-2, with D maybe TRBD2 (5 bases). Germline V gives CDR1 MNHNS, CDR2 SASEGT. Trimming left V 0 bases short and J 3 bases short, with 5 bases between. The CDR3 is made up of 14 amino acids. CDR3 in amino acids: CASSEAGDTGELFF. Written as DNA, the CDR3 is TGTGCCAGCAGTGAAGCGGGAGACACCGGGGAGCTGTTTTTT.

V and J are TRBV11-2 and TRBJ1-1; D is perhaps TRBD1 (5 bases). CDR1 SGHAT and CDR2 FQNNGV come from the germline V gene. Trimming removed 1 base at V and 5 bases at J, with 11 bases between. The CDR3 consists of 14 residues. Here the CDR3 reads CASSLVVRQTEAFF. The CDR3, as DNA: TGTGCCAGCAGCTTAGTAGTGCGACAGACTGAAGCTTTCTTT.

CDR3 in amino acids: CASSSGGPYEQYF. The CDR3 DNA is TGTGCCAGCAGTTCGGGAGGTCCCTACGAGCAGTACTTC. The chain couples TRBV28 to TRBJ2-7; TRBD2 matches 7 bases. Germline V gives CDR1 MDHEN, CDR2 SYDVKM. CDR3 length equals 13 residues. V trimming: 4 bases; J trimming: 2 bases; junction bases outside the gene matches: 2.

This clone occurred once. The chain uses TRBV6-5 and TRBJ2-2; 10 bases are shared with TRBD1. The CDR3 runs 14 residues. V shed 6 bases and J 11 bases; nucleotides not matched to a gene: 9. Germline lookup yields CDR1 MNHEY and CDR2 SVGAGI. CDR3 sequence reads: CASRRQGAFRELFF. The CDR3 DNA reads TGTGCCAGCAGAAGACAGGGGGCATTCCGAGAGCTGTTTTTT.

The chain carries TRBV21-1 and TRBJ2-5; the table's D call, TRBD1, has no DNA check behind it. TRBV21-1 is a documented pseudogene. CDR3 size: 14 residues. CDR3 residues: CASSKATGETLQYF. CDR3 nucleotides: TGTGCCAGCAGCAAAGCGACAGGGGAGACCCTGCAGTACTTC.